This T cell receptor (beta chain) is from a study of blood T cell repertoires in COVID-19. Study as a whole: Researchers got acute and convalescent COVID-19 samples from the United States, Italy and Spain. Sample material is recorded as cDNA or gDNA derived from T cells, B-cell-depleted T cells, or PBMCs.

V was pared by 4 bases and J by 0 bases, with 5 bases of the junction left unmatched. Germline V gives CDR1 KGHSH, CDR2 LQKENI. CDR3 length: 16 amino acids. Study processing details: Amplified reference gene primers provided the basis for estimating nucleated cell counts. TCRdb keeps only in-frame clones here, not all; method: immunoSEQ multiplex PCR. V and J calls and clone size are those listed in that table; D and trimming were worked out from the DNA. In the table there are around 310,000 clones, 88% of which are singletons. The TCR sequence derives from a woman between 45 and 65 years old with active or convalescent COVID-19. The chain joins TRBV18 to TRBJ1-1, with 10 bases identical to TRBD1. The sample taken for sequencing was peripheral blood. CDR3 DNA sequence: TGTGCCAGCTCACAGGGACAGGGGAGAGTGAACACTGAAGCTTTCTTT. Its translation: CASSQGQGRVNTEAFF. Full variable domain (missing parts from reference TRBV18 and TRBJ1-1): NAGVMQNPRHLVRRRGQEARLRCSPMKGHSHVYWYRQLPEEGLKFMVYLQKENIIDESGMPKERFSAEFPKEGPSILRIQQVVRGDSAAYFCASSQGQGRVNTEAFFGQGTRLTVV.